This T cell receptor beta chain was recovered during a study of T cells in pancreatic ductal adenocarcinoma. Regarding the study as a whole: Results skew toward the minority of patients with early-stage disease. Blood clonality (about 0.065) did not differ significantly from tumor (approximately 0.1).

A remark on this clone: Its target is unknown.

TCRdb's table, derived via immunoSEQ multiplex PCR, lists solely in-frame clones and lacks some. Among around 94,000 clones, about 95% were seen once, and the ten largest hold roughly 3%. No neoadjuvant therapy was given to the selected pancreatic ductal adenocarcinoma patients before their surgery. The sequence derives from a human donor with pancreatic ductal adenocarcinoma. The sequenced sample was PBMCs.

The CDR3 reads CASSPSYREVEGYTF. CDR3 DNA sequence: TGTGCCAGCAGTCCATCATACAGGGAAGTAGAGGGCTACACCTTC. The chain joins TRBV28 to TRBJ1-2; weak D call: TRBD1 (6 bases). Germline CDR1 MDHEN, CDR2 SYDVKM. The CDR3 extends over 15 amino acids. V was cut by 5 bases and J by 8 bases, with 21 bases left in between.